Listed below are T cell receptor beta chains from one sample, sequenced in a study of T cell responses to AZD1222 COVID-19 vaccine. TCRdb's copy holds only in-frame clones and misses some; the assay was immunoSEQ multiplex PCR. The sample lists under 110,000 clones, 80% to 95% occurring once. Sequenced material: peripheral blood, taken 28 days after the second AZD1222 dose. The source of these receptors is an adult who received the AZD1222 COVID-19 vaccine. Both conserved end residues are part of each CDR3. The D gene is left open where the match is weak. Not all rows give a size; the values are once, few, many and, for expanded clones, a class.

TRBV24-1	-	TRBJ1-1	-	TGTGCCACCAGTGACCACGGGGGGAATGAAGCTTTCTTT	CATSDHGGNEAFF
TRBV5-1	-	TRBJ1-2	-	TGCGCCAGCAGCTTGGGGACAGCTATATCTAACTATGGCTACACCTTC	CASSLGTAISNYGYTF
TRBV7-9	TRBD1	TRBJ2-7	-	TGTGCCAGCAGCTTGGGACAGGGGACCTACGAGCAGTACTTC	CASSLGQGTYEQYF
TRBV11-3	-	TRBJ1-6	once	TGTGCCAGCAGCCAATCGGGTAATTCACCCCTCCACTTT	CASSQSGNSPLHF
TRBV7-7	-	TRBJ2-7	-	TGTGCTAGCAGCTTATCGAGGGTCTCTATCAACGAGCAGTACTTC	CASSLSRVSINEQYF
TRBV6-5	-	TRBJ1-3	once	TGTGCCAGCAGTTACGGAAGCTCTGGAAACACCATATATTTT	CASSYGSSGNTIYF
TRBV19	-	TRBJ1-2	-	TGTGCCAGTAGTATGTTTGGGGGTAACTATGGCTACACCTTC	CASSMFGGNYGYTF
TRBV6-5	TRBD1	TRBJ1-2	few	TGTGCCAGCAGTTTCCAGGGGGGCTATGGCTACACCTTC	CASSFQGGYGYTF
TRBV14	-	TRBJ2-3	-	TGTGCCAGCAGCCAAGGGGACCAATGGTTTCGCCCCACAGATACGCAGTATTTT	CASSQGDQWFRPTDTQYF
TRBV29-1	-	TRBJ1-1	-	TGCAGCGCCGGGAGAACTATCGGCACTGAAGCTTTCTTT	CSAGRTIGTEAFF
TRBV23-1	-	TRBJ1-2	-	TGCGCCAGCACTTCGACAGATACTAACTATGGCTACACCTTC	CASTSTDTNYGYTF
TRBV2	TRBD1	TRBJ2-6	-	TGTGCCAGCAGGCCCTGGACAGGGGGTAGCTCTGGGGCCAACGTCCTGACTTTC	CASRPWTGGSSGANVLTF
TRBV3-1/TRBV3-2	-	TRBJ2-3	-	TGTGCCAGCAGCCAAGACACAGATACGCAGTATTTT	CASSQDTDTQYF
TRBV27	TRBD1	TRBJ2-7	-	TGTGCCAGCAGTTCCCTCACAGGGGCCCACGAGCAGTACTTC	CASSSLTGAHEQYF
TRBV5-4	TRBD2	TRBJ2-3	-	TGTGCCAGCAGCTCCCGGACTAGCGGGGTGGATACGCAGTATTTT	CASSSRTSGVDTQYF
TRBV29-1	-	TRBJ1-5	-	TGCAGCGCACGCGACCCCAGGGGTTATAGCAATCAGCCCCAGCATTTT	CSARDPRGYSNQPQHF
TRBV5-1	-	TRBJ2-2	-	TGCGCCAGCAGCTTGGGGGACTCTTACACCGGGGAGCTGTTTTTT	CASSLGDSYTGELFF
TRBV5-8	-	TRBJ2-2	-	TGTGCCAGCAGCCCCGCCCGCACCGGGGAGCTGTTTTTT	CASSPARTGELFF
TRBV12-3/TRBV12-4	-	TRBJ1-1	-	TGTGCCAGCAGTTTAGTTTCGCGGGGAGCTTTCTTT	CASSLVSRGAFF
TRBV7-3	TRBD2	TRBJ2-3	-	TGTGCCAGCTCTGCGACTAGCGGAAGCACAGATACGCAGTATTTT	CASSATSGSTDTQYF
TRBV24-1	TRBD1	TRBJ2-7	-	TGTGCCACCAGTGATGACAGGGCCTACGAGCAGTACTTC	CATSDDRAYEQYF
TRBV6-2/TRBV6-3	TRBD1	TRBJ1-4	-	TGTGCCAGCAGCCCGAGCAGATCCACGGGACAGCCTAATGAAAAACTGTTTTTT	CASSPSRSTGQPNEKLFF
TRBV3-1/TRBV3-2	-	TRBJ1-2	-	TGTGCCAGCAGCCAAGTGAGCGGCTACACCTTC	CASSQVSGYTF
TRBV27	-	TRBJ2-1	few	TGTGCCAGCAGTTTATACCAGGGAGTAGTTTACAATGAGCAGTTCTTC	CASSLYQGVVYNEQFF
TRBV5-1	TRBD2	TRBJ2-7	-	TGCGCCAGCAGCGGGGGGACTAGCATCCACGAGCAGTACTTC	CASSGGTSIHEQYF
TRBV2	-	TRBJ2-5	once	TGTGCCAGCAGTGGGGACCCAGAGACCCAGTACTTC	CASSGDPETQYF
TRBV7-2	TRBD2	TRBJ2-3	-	TGTGCCAGCAGATTACTAGCGGGGAACACAGATACGCAGTATTTT	CASRLLAGNTDTQYF
TRBV30	TRBD1	TRBJ1-6	-	TGTGCCTGGAGTTGGATCAGGGGGGTCGGTTCACCCCTCCACTTT	CAWSWIRGVGSPLHF
TRBV11-2	-	TRBJ2-5	-	TGTGCCAGCAGCGTGACAGGGGAGGGGGAGACCCAGTACTTC	CASSVTGEGETQYF
TRBV4-1	-	TRBJ1-1	-	TGCGCCAGCAGCCAAGTCGCAGACAGTATGAACACTGAAGCTTTCTTT	CASSQVADSMNTEAFF
TRBV6-5	-	TRBJ2-3	-	TGTGCCAGCAGTTATCGCCAGGGCACAGATACGCAGTATTTT	CASSYRQGTDTQYF
TRBV12-3/TRBV12-4	-	TRBJ2-5	-	TGTGCCAGCAGTTTAGGAGAGACCCAGTACTTC	CASSLGETQYF
TRBV5-1	TRBD1	TRBJ1-2	-	TGCGCCAGCAGACAAGACAGGGATCGTGGCTACACCTTC	CASRQDRDRGYTF
TRBV7-3	-	TRBJ2-3	-	TGTGCCAGCAGCTTAAGTGTGGGGGGCGTACCAGATACGCAGTATTTT	CASSLSVGGVPDTQYF
TRBV5-5	-	TRBJ2-7	once	TGTGCCAGCAGCTTGAACGGTAGGCCTGCCTACGAGCAGTACTTC	CASSLNGRPAYEQYF
TRBV10-3	TRBD2	TRBJ2-7	-	TGTGCCATCAGTGAGAAGGGACTAGCGGGGGGAGTAGAGCAGTACTTC	CAISEKGLAGGVEQYF
TRBV11-2	TRBD1	TRBJ2-3	-	TGTGCCAGCAGCCTCCGACAGGGGGCCACAGATACGCAGTATTTT	CASSLRQGATDTQYF
TRBV3-1/TRBV3-2	TRBD1	TRBJ1-6	-	TGTGCCAGCAGCCCTGCGACAGGGGCGGATTCACCCCTCCACTTT	CASSPATGADSPLHF
TRBV25-1	-	TRBJ1-4	-	TGTGCCAGCAGTAACTCTGAAAAACTGTTTTTT	CASSNSEKLFF
TRBV14	-	TRBJ2-6	-	TGTGCCAGCAGCCAGGCCAGGGGTGTGGCTGGGGCCAACGTCCTGACTTTC	CASSQARGVAGANVLTF
TRBV29-1	TRBD1	TRBJ2-5	-	TGCAGCGTTCCCCATTCCCGGGACAGGGGAGTTAGGGAGACCCAGTACTTC	CSVPHSRDRGVRETQYF
TRBV5-5	-	TRBJ1-1	-	TGTGCCAGCAGCTTGTGGACAGCCGCGAACACTGAAGCTTTCTTT	CASSLWTAANTEAFF
TRBV27	TRBD2	TRBJ2-7	-	TGTGCCAGCAGTTTATATCGAGCGGGGGGTCAGTACGAGCAGTACTTC	CASSLYRAGGQYEQYF
TRBV7-2	-	TRBJ2-5	-	TGTGCCAGCAGCTTATCGACACATCAAGAGACCCAGTACTTC	CASSLSTHQETQYF
TRBV7-3	-	TRBJ2-3	-	TGTGCCAGCAGCTTTTATCGGTCGGGCAGGGGTGTCAATACGCAGTATTTT	CASSFYRSGRGVNTQYF
TRBV4-1	-	TRBJ1-2	-	TGCGCCAGCAGCCAAGACAGGGGCTGGGGCTATGGCTACACCTTC	CASSQDRGWGYGYTF
TRBV7-2	TRBD1	TRBJ2-3	once	TGTGCCAGCAGGGACGCAGGACAGGGTAAACTGGTGTATTTT	CASRDAGQGKLVYF
TRBV25-1	-	TRBJ2-7	-	TGTGCCAGCAGGGGAATACCGGACCTTTCTGCCACCTCCTACGAGCAGTACTTC	CASRGIPDLSATSYEQYF
TRBV6-2/TRBV6-3	-	TRBJ2-2	once	TGTGCCAGCAGCCGTACAGTATCCGGGGAGCTGTTTTTT	CASSRTVSGELFF
TRBV7-9	-	TRBJ1-1	-	TGTGCCAGCAGCTCCACAGGGTTGGCTCGTCGCGCTTTCTTT	CASSSTGLARRAFF
TRBV7-9	-	TRBJ2-5	once	TGTGCCAGCAGCGGCAGGGGCCACGGGGAGACCCAGTACTTC	CASSGRGHGETQYF
TRBV7-2	-	TRBJ2-3	-	TGTGCCAGCAGCTTCGGACTTTCAGATACGCAGTATTTT	CASSFGLSDTQYF
TRBV3-1/TRBV3-2	-	TRBJ2-3	-	TGTGCCAGCAGCCAGGGACCATCCGGAGATACGCAGTATTTT	CASSQGPSGDTQYF
TRBV5-1	-	TRBJ1-6	-	TGCGCCAGCAGCCGACAGAGCTCCTATAATTCACCCCTCCACTTT	CASSRQSSYNSPLHF
TRBV6-5	-	TRBJ2-5	-	TGTGCCAGCAGTTACGGGGCTGAAGGGACCCAGTACTTC	CASSYGAEGTQYF
TRBV6-1	-	TRBJ1-1	-	TGTGCCAGCAGTGTTCGGGATCCCTCCGAAGGCACTGAAGCTTTCTTT	CASSVRDPSEGTEAFF